Below, 30 T cell receptor beta chains from the same sample are listed, as sequenced in a study of cytomegalovirus exposure and HLA in healthy donors. The PCR ran on 60 Vbeta and 13 Jbeta primers. Method: immunoSEQ multiplex PCR; TCRdb's copy keeps in-frame clones and lacks some. Among fewer than 140,000 clones listed, 70% to 80% were seen once. Sample: PBMCs. The receptors stem from a boy younger than 18 in good health and CMV-seronegative.

The chain couples TRBV7-2 to TRBJ1-1; no clear D. CDR1 SGHTA and CDR2 FQGNSA come from the germline V gene. V was trimmed by 5 bases and J by 0 bases, leaving 10 bases between them. CDR3 length: 14 residues. CDR3 sequence: CASSPRAMNTEAFF. In DNA, the CDR3 is TGTGCCAGCAGCCCCCGCGCCATGAACACTGAAGCTTTCTTT.

Only a few counts were recorded for this clone. V and J are TRBV29-1 and TRBJ1-2; a possible D gene is TRBD1 (5 bases). This CDR3 region has 14 residues. Trimming stripped 5 bases from V and 1 base from J, with 14 bases between. From germline, CDR1 is SQVTM and CDR2 ANQGSEA. The DNA of the CDR3 is TGCAGCGTTACTGACAGTATAGATAACTATGGCTACACCTTC. It specifies CSVTDSIDNYGYTF.

The chain is built from TRBV7-9 and TRBJ1-3; no clear D gene. The germline gives CDR1 SEHNR, CDR2 FQNEAQ (reference sequence). The V gene lost 5 bases and the J gene lost 0 bases, with 11 bases spanning the gap. The CDR3 consists of 15 residues. CDR3 DNA: TGTGCCAGCAGCCCTCGACTGAACTCTGGAAACACCATATATTTT. Translating it yields CASSPRLNSGNTIYF.

This clone was counted only a few times. The chain uses TRBV28 and TRBJ2-1; 7 positions agree with TRBD2. Germline assignment: CDR1 MDHEN and CDR2 SYDVKM. Trimming took 4 bases from V and 6 from J; bases not matched to a gene: 12. This CDR3 comprises 16 residues. CDR3: CASSSLWGRGGNEQFF. CDR3 DNA: TGTGCCAGCAGTTCCCTGTGGGGGAGGGGTGGCAATGAGCAGTTCTTC.

This sequence joins TRBV11-3 and TRBJ2-5; 12 bases map to TRBD2. The CDR3 length is 15 residues. Trimming removed 4 bases from V and 5 bases from J; junction bases left unmatched: 5. Germline CDR1 and CDR2: SGHNT and YENEEA. For the CDR3, the DNA is TGTGCCAGCAGCTCTAGCGGGGGGGCCGGGGAGACCCAGTACTTC. Translated: CASSSSGGAGETQYF.

V usage is TRBV4-2 and J usage is TRBJ2-5; 14 bases map to TRBD2. The J call may be mistaken, given a closer DNA end match to TRBJ2-7. Germline CDR1 LGHNA, CDR2 YNFKEQ. The CDR3 contains 14 residues. CDR3 nucleotides: TGTGCCAGCCTAGGGACTAGCGGGAGCAACGAGCAGTACTTC. Protein product: CASLGTSGSNEQYF.

The rearrangement uses TRBV15 and TRBJ1-1; D gene ambiguous. CDR1 and CDR2 (germline): LNHNV, YYDKDF (reference sequence). Trimming took 3 bases from V and 1 from J, leaving 12 bases between them. This CDR3 spans 15 amino acids. This chain's CDR3 is CATSRAGYTNTEAFF. Here the CDR3 DNA reads TGTGCCACCAGCAGGGCAGGCTATACGAACACTGAAGCTTTCTTT.

The chain uses TRBV2 and TRBJ1-4; D uncertain. The germline CDR1 and CDR2 sequences are SNHLY and FYNNEI. CDR3 size: 14 residues. Trimming removed 5 bases at V and 3 bases at J, with 10 bases between. DNA of the CDR3: TGTGCCAGCAGTTCAGAGGCCTCTAATGAAAAACTGTTTTTT. It encodes CASSSEASNEKLFF.

The rearrangement uses TRBV6-1 and TRBJ2-7, with 13 bases that match TRBD2. V lost 6 bases, J lost 0 bases, and 2 bases stayed unmatched. Germline loops: CDR1 MNHNS, CDR2 SASEGT. The CDR3 contains 15 residues. CDR3 residues: CASRWTSGSSYEQYF. CDR3 bases: TGTGCCAGCAGATGGACTAGCGGGAGCTCCTACGAGCAGTACTTC.

This clone turned up a few times. The chain is built from TRBV6-4 and TRBJ1-1, with D hard to call. Trimming took off 2 bases at V and 4 bases at J, with 8 bases between the two ends. The CDR3 covers 13 residues. Germline values: CDR1 MRHNA, CDR2 SNTAGT. In nucleotides, the CDR3 is TGTGCCAGCAGTGACCTCCCCGGCACTGAAGCTTTCTTT. Translation gives CASSDLPGTEAFF.

The V call is TRBV10-3, the J call TRBJ2-1, with D tentatively TRBD2 (7 bases). The germline V gene encodes CDR1 ENHRY and CDR2 SYGVKD. The CDR3 consists of 17 residues. The V end lost 2 bases, the J end lost 0 bases, and 14 bases lay between the germline ends. DNA of the CDR3: TGTGCCATCAGTGAGCTGGGCGGGGGCGGCTCCTACAATGAGCAGTTCTTC. This sequence encodes CAISELGGGGSYNEQFF.

This clone showed up just a few times. The CDR3 nucleotides are TGCGCCAGCAGCCTTGGGACAGGAGTAGGCAATCAGCCCCAGCATTTT. Protein sequence: CASSLGTGVGNQPQHF. The V call is TRBV4-3, the J call TRBJ1-5; 8 positions match TRBD1. J was trimmed by 2 bases and V by 4 bases; bases with no gene match: 7. The CDR3 loop spans 16 amino acids. In germline, CDR1 is LGHNA, CDR2 YSLEER.

This chain joins TRBV7-9 and TRBJ2-3; no reliable D call. Germline-derived CDR1 and CDR2 are SEHNR and FQNEAQ (reference sequence). This CDR3 spans 14 amino acids. The V and J ends lost 1 base and 4 bases respectively, with 9 bases between them. CDR3 sequence: CASSLVVDSDTQYF. CDR3 in DNA: TGTGCCAGCAGCTTAGTTGTCGACTCAGATACGCAGTATTTT.

The chain recombines TRBV4-3 with TRBJ1-2; the D is unclear. V was pared by 0 bases and J by 8 bases, with 13 bases between. In germline, CDR1 is LGHNA, CDR2 YSLEER. The CDR3 spans 14 residues. The CDR3 DNA reads TGCGCCAGCAGCCAAGATGGAGGTTATCAGGGCTACACCTTC. This encodes CASSQDGGYQGYTF.

The rearrangement joins TRBV25-1 to TRBJ2-1; 7 nucleotides line up with TRBD1. Germline V gene lookup returns CDR1 MGHDK and CDR2 SYGVNS. The CDR3 has 12 amino acids. CDR3 in amino acids: CVSSVQGDEQFF. The CDR3 bases are TGTGTCTCCTCGGTGCAGGGGGATGAGCAGTTCTTC.

This chain uses TRBV19 with TRBJ1-1; D may be TRBD1 (6 bases). V dropped 8 bases and J dropped 6 bases, with 13 bases sitting between them. Germline loops: CDR1 LNHDA, CDR2 SQIVND (reference sequence). The CDR3 is 12 residues long. The CDR3 sequence is CASAQTGSEAFF. The CDR3 nucleotides read TGTGCCAGTGCCCAGACAGGTTCTGAAGCTTTCTTT.

This chain uses TRBV7-2 with TRBJ2-7; 7 bases map to TRBD1. Losses at the gene ends were 5 bases for V and 4 bases for J; bases not matched to a gene: 2. The germline gives CDR1 SGHTA, CDR2 FQGNSA. CDR3 length: 12 residues. The CDR3 DNA sequence: TGTGCCAGCAGCACGACAGGGTACGAGCAGTACTTC. Its translation is CASSTTGYEQYF.

A few counts support this clone. The genes are TRBV6-5 and TRBJ2-7, with a weak D call TRBD2 (6 bases). Deletions cut 0 bases from V and 7 bases from J, with 7 bases between. The germline V gene has CDR1 MNHEY and CDR2 SVGAGI. CDR3 size: 12 residues. In DNA form, the CDR3 reads TGTGCCAGCAGTTACTCCGGGGGAGAGCAGTACTTC. Amino acid sequence: CASSYSGGEQYF.

The chain is built from TRBV6-6 and TRBJ2-3; the D gene is possibly TRBD2 (7 bases). CDR1 and CDR2 from the germline V gene are MNHNY and SVGAGI (reference sequence). Trimming took off 10 bases at V and 0 bases at J, with 14 bases between the two ends. This CDR3 comprises 14 residues. CDR3 nucleotides: TGTGCCACCGGGGGCGGGAGAAGCACAGATACGCAGTATTTT. It is translated as CATGGGRSTDTQYF.

The chain links TRBV5-1 to TRBJ1-2; possible D gene TRBD1, 6 bases. This CDR3 is 14 amino acids long. Trimming took 0 bases from V and 8 from J, leaving 14 bases between them. Per germline, CDR1 SGHRS and CDR2 YFSETQ. The CDR3 protein is CASSLARGEGGYTF. The DNA of the CDR3 is TGCGCCAGCAGCTTGGCCAGGGGAGAAGGCGGCTACACCTTC.

This chain links TRBV30 with TRBJ1-3; 7 positions agree with TRBD1. The CDR3 contains 17 residues. With 0 bases clipped from V and 2 bases from J, the junction kept 10 bases outside the gene matches. The V gene's germline CDR1 is GTSNPN and CDR2 SVGIG (reference sequence). The CDR3 region has the DNA TGTGCCTGGAGTGTTGGGAGACAGGGTCTAACTGGAAACACCATATATTTT. Encoded protein: CAWSVGRQGLTGNTIYF.

This chain links TRBV6-6 with TRBJ2-7; 7 bases are shared with TRBD1. V shed 8 bases, J shed 6 bases, and the junction held 10 bases outside the gene matches. This CDR3 comprises 13 residues. Germline values: CDR1 MNHNY, CDR2 SVGAGI (reference sequence). CDR3 in amino acids: CASSTPGGAEQYF. The CDR3 DNA follows: TGTGCCAGCTCGACCCCAGGGGGAGCCGAGCAGTACTTC.

This rearrangement joins TRBV28 to TRBJ1-2; 9 positions match TRBD1. CDR1 is MDHEN and CDR2 is SYDVKM in the germline V gene. The CDR3 loop spans 13 amino acids. The V segment lost 5 bases and the J segment 12 bases; nucleotides outside the gene matches: 10. The CDR3 region is CASSPSLDRGNTF. CDR3 sequence (DNA): TGTGCCAGCAGTCCTTCCTTGGACAGGGGAAACACCTTC.

This clone was counted a few times. The V call is TRBV6-5, the J call TRBJ2-5; the D gene is possibly TRBD1 (6 bases). V was shortened by 7 bases and J by 6 bases, with 15 bases between the two germline ends. The germline gives CDR1 MNHEY, CDR2 SVGAGI. CDR3 length: 13 amino acids. The CDR3 DNA sequence: TGTGCCAGCAACGAGGGGGTAGGGCAGACCCAGTACTTC. It is translated as CASNEGVGQTQYF.

The rearrangement uses TRBV11-2 and TRBJ2-7; 11 nucleotides line up with TRBD2. The germline V gene has CDR1 SGHAT and CDR2 FQNNGV. Germline trimming cut 1 base from V and 4 bases from J; bases unmatched to any gene: 0. This CDR3 is 14 amino acids long. The CDR3 bases are TGTGCCAGCAGCTTAGGACTAGCGGGGTACGAGCAGTACTTC. This codes for CASSLGLAGYEQYF. Complete variable domain (other parts from reference TRBV11-2 and TRBJ2-7): EAGVAQSPRYKIIEKRQSVAFWCNPISGHATLYWYQQILGQGPKLLIQFQNNGVVDDSQLPKDRFSAERLKGVDSTLKIQPAKLEDSAVYLCASSLGLAGYEQYFGPGTRLTVT.

The V call is TRBV18, the J call TRBJ2-5, with 9 bases lining up with TRBD1. The J call is in doubt because the DNA end fits TRBJ2-7 better. CDR1 is KGHSH, CDR2 LQKENI, per germline. This CDR3 has 16 residues. CDR3 in DNA: TGTGCCAGCTCACCTGTGGTAGGGACAGGGTTGTACGAGCAGTACTTC. Protein sequence: CASSPVVGTGLYEQYF.

V is TRBV11-2 and J is TRBJ2-1, with no clear D. Germline V gene data show CDR1 as SGHAT and CDR2 as FQNNGV. The CDR3 is 15 residues long. Trimming pared 0 bases from V and 5 bases from J, leaving 11 bases between. CDR3 nucleotide sequence: TGTGCCAGCAGCTTAGAAGCGCTTTATGACAATGAGCAGTTCTTC. This gives the protein CASSLEALYDNEQFF.

This chain connects TRBV7-9 to TRBJ2-1; the match to TRBD2 covers 12 bases. J lost 8 bases, V lost 2 bases, and 4 bases had no gene match. Germline assignment: CDR1 SEHNR and CDR2 FQNEAQ (reference sequence). This CDR3 comprises 15 residues. CDR3 nucleotide sequence: TGTGCCAGCAGCTTACTAGCGGGGGGGCGGGATGAGCAGTTCTTC. It codes for CASSLLAGGRDEQFF.

Comments on this clone: One junction end does not reproduce the germline sequence, and a read error may be involved. This sequence joins TRBV27 and TRBJ2-7; 9 nucleotides agree with TRBD1. Germline CDR1 MNHEY, CDR2 SMNVEV (reference sequence). CDR3 length equals 15 residues. In DNA form, the CDR3 reads TGTGCCAGCAGGGGGTGGGGACAGGGCGGAGTGGGCGCGTCCTTC. Translated, it gives CASRGWGQGGVGASF.

The CDR3 nucleotides are TGTGCCAGCAGCTTCGTACGGGTGAACACTGAAGCTTTCTTT. As protein: CASSFVRVNTEAFF. The rearrangement joins TRBV7-9 to TRBJ1-1; no reliable D call. The CDR3 contains 14 residues. Trimming pared 3 bases from V and 0 bases from J, leaving 8 bases between. Germline V gene sequence: CDR1 SEHNR, CDR2 FQNEAQ (reference sequence).